The TCR beta chain described here comes from a study of OX40 agonist ivuxolimab in advanced cancers. About the research overall: Dose-escalation patients suffered from hepatocellular carcinoma, melanoma, renal cell or head and neck cancer. Overall study results and limits: By week 6 at 0.1 to 3.0 mg/kg, blood CD4+ and CD8+ T cells had expanded clonally.

Comment on this clone: Its antigen is undetermined. The identical CDR3 is also encoded by other nucleotide sequences in the sample.

Method: immunoSEQ multiplex PCR; TCRdb's copy keeps in-frame clones and lacks some. Of about 54,000 clones listed, around 80% are singletons. Deletions cut 0 bases from V and 4 bases from J, with 12 bases between. Germline V gives CDR1 LNHNV, CDR2 YYDKDF (reference sequence). This CDR3 contains 15 residues. The receptor's source is an adult with an advanced solid tumor such as melanoma, head and neck, liver or kidney cancer. V gene TRBV15 combines with J gene TRBJ2-5; possible D gene TRBD1, 6 bases. Sequenced material: CD4+ or CD8+ T cells sorted from blood, taken in a trial of the OX40 agonist ivuxolimab. The CDR3 sequence is CATSRDGQGRETQYF. The CDR3 DNA is TGTGCCACCAGCAGAGATGGGCAGGGGCGAGAGACCCAGTACTTC.